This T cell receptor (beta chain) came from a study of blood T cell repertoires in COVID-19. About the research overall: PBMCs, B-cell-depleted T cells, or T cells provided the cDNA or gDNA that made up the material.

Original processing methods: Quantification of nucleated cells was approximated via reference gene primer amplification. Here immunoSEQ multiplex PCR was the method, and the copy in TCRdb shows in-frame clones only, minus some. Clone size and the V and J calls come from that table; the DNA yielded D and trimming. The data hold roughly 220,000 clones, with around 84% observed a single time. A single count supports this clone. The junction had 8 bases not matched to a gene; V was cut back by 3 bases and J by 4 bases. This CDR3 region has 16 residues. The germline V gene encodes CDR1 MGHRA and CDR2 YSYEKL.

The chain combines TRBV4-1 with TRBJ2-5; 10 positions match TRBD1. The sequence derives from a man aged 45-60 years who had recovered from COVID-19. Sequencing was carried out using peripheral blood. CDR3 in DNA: TGCGCCAGCAGCCACCTGGCGACAGGGGGCCCAGAGACCCAGTACTTC. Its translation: CASSHLATGGPETQYF.